These T cell receptor beta chains were read from a single sample in a study of breast tumors, draining lymph nodes, adjacent tissues. TCRdb re-called the multiplex PCR reads through MiXCR, storing one row per CDR3 protein. This sample has 160,000 or so distinct CDR3 sequences, with 25% to 40% found just once. Sequenced: axillary lymph node tissue. Receptors originate from a female donor with breast cancer. Some clones in this sample may be carry-over from other donors' samples. CDR3s include the opening cysteine and the closing phenylalanine or tryptophan. D genes are given only for firm matches. Clone size is given for some rows only: seen once, a few or many times, or a class if the clone is expanded.

J gene: TRBJ1-2; D gene: NA; V gene: TRBV7-9; clone size: NA; CDR3 protein: CASSFYSGNYGYTF; CDR3 DNA: TGTGCCAGCAGCTTTTATTCAGGGAACTATGGCTACACCTTC
J gene: TRBJ1-4; D gene: NA; V gene: TRBV3-1; clone size: NA; CDR3 protein: CAGSQVTQGRVEKLSF; CDR3 DNA: TGTGCCGGCAGCCAAGTGACACAGGGAAGGGTTGAAAAACTGTCTTTT
J gene: TRBJ2-7; D gene: NA; V gene: TRBV20-1; clone size: many; CDR3 protein: CSVEGRGEQYF; CDR3 DNA: TGCAGTGTGGAGGGTCGGGGCGAGCAGTACTTC
J gene: TRBJ2-5; D gene: NA; V gene: TRBV6-5; clone size: many; CDR3 protein: CASSHSMLGGETQYF; CDR3 DNA: TGTGCCAGCAGTCACTCTATGCTTGGGGGCGAGACCCAGTACTTC
J gene: TRBJ1-2; D gene: TRBD1; V gene: TRBV5-6; clone size: many; CDR3 protein: CASSLGRGTWGYTF; CDR3 DNA: TGTGCCAGCAGCTTGGGCAGGGGGACCTGGGGCTACACCTTC
J gene: TRBJ2-7; D gene: NA; V gene: TRBV29-1; clone size: NA; CDR3 protein: CQLTTAQYF; CDR3 DNA: TGCCAGCTCACCACGGCCCAGTACTTC
J gene: TRBJ2-3; D gene: NA; V gene: TRBV15; clone size: NA; CDR3 protein: CATSRAGSTDTLYF; CDR3 DNA: TGTGCCACCAGCAGAGCAGGTAGCACGGATACGCTGTATTTT
J gene: TRBJ2-1; D gene: TRBD2; V gene: TRBV20-1; clone size: many; CDR3 protein: CSAPQGTSGSYEQFF; CDR3 DNA: TGCAGTGCCCCTCAGGGTACTAGCGGGAGTTATGAGCAGTTCTTC
J gene: TRBJ2-5; D gene: TRBD1; V gene: TRBV7-7; clone size: few; CDR3 protein: CASSSLGQGRGLETQYF; CDR3 DNA: TGTGCTAGCAGCTCTCTGGGACAGGGGAGGGGCCTAGAGACCCAGTACTTC
J gene: TRBJ2-7; D gene: TRBD2; V gene: TRBV5-4; clone size: many; CDR3 protein: CATPGERGGSDEQYF; CDR3 DNA: TGTGCCACCCCCGGGGAGCGGGGGGGCTCGGACGAGCAGTACTTC
J gene: TRBJ2-5; D gene: TRBD1; V gene: TRBV5-1; clone size: NA; CDR3 protein: CASSLGQGAPGETQYF; CDR3 DNA: TGCGCCAGCAGCTTGGGTCAGGGGGCCCCAGGGGAGACCCAGTACTTC
J gene: TRBJ2-2; D gene: TRBD1; V gene: TRBV7-9; clone size: many; CDR3 protein: CASSKTGGQGGELFF; CDR3 DNA: TGTGCCAGCAGCAAAACAGGGGGCCAAGGCGGGGAGCTGTTTTTT
J gene: TRBJ1-1; D gene: TRBD1; V gene: TRBV14; clone size: NA; CDR3 protein: CASSRGGARGITEAFF; CDR3 DNA: TGTGCCAGCAGCCGAGGTGGGGCCAGGGGGATAACTGAAGCTTTCTTT
J gene: TRBJ1-3; D gene: TRBD1; V gene: TRBV11-3; clone size: once; CDR3 protein: CASSRTGFIYF; CDR3 DNA: TGTGCCAGCAGCAGGACAGGCTTCATATATTTT
J gene: TRBJ1-6; D gene: TRBD1; V gene: TRBV6-5; clone size: NA; CDR3 protein: CASSHSRRQGKSPLHF; CDR3 DNA: TGTGCCAGCAGTCACTCGCGGCGACAGGGAAAATCACCCCTCCACTTT
J gene: TRBJ2-2; D gene: NA; V gene: TRBV12-3/TRBV12-4; clone size: many; CDR3 protein: CATGLTGELFF; CDR3 DNA: TGTGCCACCGGTTTGACCGGGGAGCTGTTTTTT
J gene: TRBJ2-7; D gene: NA; V gene: TRBV28; clone size: many; CDR3 protein: CASSSETKKQYF; CDR3 DNA: TGTGCCAGCAGTTCTGAGACTAAGAAGCAGTACTTC
J gene: TRBJ1-6; D gene: TRBD1; V gene: TRBV20-1; clone size: NA; CDR3 protein: CSAREKGGLARDSRNSPLHF; CDR3 DNA: TGCAGTGCTAGGGAAAAAGGGGGCCTAGCCCGGGACAGTCGCAATTCACCCCTCCACTTT
J gene: TRBJ2-6; D gene: NA; V gene: TRBV7-3; clone size: many; CDR3 protein: CASSSQGTLSGANVLTF; CDR3 DNA: TGTGCCAGCAGCTCACAGGGGACTCTCTCTGGGGCCAACGTCCTGACTTTC
J gene: TRBJ1-6; D gene: NA; V gene: TRBV5-8; clone size: many; CDR3 protein: CASSQQGSYNSPLHF; CDR3 DNA: TGTGCCAGCAGCCAACAGGGATCCTATAATTCACCCCTCCACTTT
J gene: TRBJ2-7; D gene: TRBD2; V gene: TRBV27; clone size: many; CDR3 protein: CASSLAGGDSYEQYF; CDR3 DNA: TGTGCCAGCAGCTTAGCGGGAGGTGATTCCTACGAGCAGTACTTC
J gene: TRBJ1-5; D gene: TRBD1; V gene: TRBV20-1; clone size: NA; CDR3 protein: CSASISTGGANQPQHF; CDR3 DNA: TGCAGTGCTTCTATATCTACAGGGGGGGCCAATCAGCCCCAGCATTTT
J gene: TRBJ1-6; D gene: TRBD1; V gene: TRBV9; clone size: many; CDR3 protein: CASSWGQGNSPLHF; CDR3 DNA: TGTGCCAGCAGCTGGGGACAGGGTAATTCACCCCTCCACTTT
J gene: TRBJ2-7; D gene: NA; V gene: TRBV4-3; clone size: many; CDR3 protein: CASSRVLKNYEQYF; CDR3 DNA: TGCGCCAGCAGCCGGGTCCTAAAGAATTACGAGCAGTACTTC
J gene: TRBJ2-5; D gene: TRBD2; V gene: TRBV5-5; clone size: few; CDR3 protein: CASSGAGTREETQYF; CDR3 DNA: TGTGCCAGCAGCGGCGCGGGGACTAGGGAAGAGACCCAGTACTTC
J gene: TRBJ2-5; D gene: TRBD2; V gene: TRBV2; clone size: many; CDR3 protein: CASSENLRTSGGKTQYF; CDR3 DNA: TGTGCCAGCAGTGAAAACCTTAGGACTAGCGGTGGAAAGACCCAGTACTTC
J gene: TRBJ2-5; D gene: NA; V gene: TRBV27; clone size: NA; CDR3 protein: CASSPDLPRDLHGETQYF; CDR3 DNA: TGTGCCAGCAGTCCTGACCTCCCCCGGGACCTCCATGGGGAGACCCAGTACTTC
J gene: TRBJ2-1; D gene: NA; V gene: TRBV29-1; clone size: once; CDR3 protein: CSSARTGSYNEQFF; CDR3 DNA: TGCAGCAGTGCCCGAACAGGTTCCTACAATGAGCAGTTCTTC
J gene: TRBJ2-1; D gene: NA; V gene: TRBV10-3; clone size: NA; CDR3 protein: CAIIRGDSYNEQFF; CDR3 DNA: TGTGCCATCATTAGAGGGGATTCCTACAATGAGCAGTTCTTC
J gene: TRBJ2-7; D gene: TRBD1; V gene: TRBV7-9; clone size: many; CDR3 protein: CASSLGGTAWEQYF; CDR3 DNA: TGTGCCAGCAGCTTAGGAGGGACAGCGTGGGAGCAGTACTTC
J gene: TRBJ2-7; D gene: NA; V gene: TRBV4-1; clone size: many; CDR3 protein: CASSQDLAYEQYF; CDR3 DNA: TGCGCCAGCAGCCAAGATCTTGCCTACGAGCAGTACTTC
J gene: TRBJ2-7; D gene: TRBD1; V gene: TRBV6-5; clone size: many; CDR3 protein: CASSHSNTGTGGYYEQYF; CDR3 DNA: TGTGCCAGCAGTCACTCGAATACCGGGACAGGGGGCTACTACGAGCAGTACTTC
J gene: TRBJ2-5; D gene: TRBD1; V gene: TRBV10-1; clone size: many; CDR3 protein: CASSETGAETQYF; CDR3 DNA: TGCGCCAGCAGTGAAACAGGGGCAGAGACCCAGTACTTC
J gene: TRBJ2-7; D gene: NA; V gene: TRBV28; clone size: NA; CDR3 protein: CASSNYGGGHYEQYF; CDR3 DNA: TGTGCCAGCAGTAACTATGGTGGTGGACACTACGAGCAGTACTTC
J gene: TRBJ2-3; D gene: NA; V gene: TRBV12-3/TRBV12-4; clone size: many; CDR3 protein: CASTPSRTDYLDTQYF; CDR3 DNA: TGTGCCAGCACTCCGAGTAGGACAGATTACTTGGATACGCAGTATTTT
J gene: TRBJ1-2; D gene: NA; V gene: TRBV4-1; clone size: many; CDR3 protein: CASSQETQANYGYTF; CDR3 DNA: TGCGCCAGCAGCCAAGAAACGCAAGCTAACTATGGCTACACCTTC
J gene: TRBJ2-1; D gene: TRBD2; V gene: TRBV24-1; clone size: many; CDR3 protein: CATSSGLAGGYNEQFF; CDR3 DNA: TGTGCCACCAGTTCTGGACTAGCGGGGGGGTACAATGAGCAGTTCTTC
J gene: TRBJ2-3; D gene: TRBD1; V gene: TRBV28; clone size: many; CDR3 protein: CASGTERAQYF; CDR3 DNA: TGTGCCAGCGGGACAGAACGCGCGCAGTATTTT
J gene: TRBJ2-3; D gene: NA; V gene: TRBV5-1; clone size: many; CDR3 protein: CASSLFSRETSTDTQYF; CDR3 DNA: TGCGCCAGCAGCTTGTTTAGTCGCGAAACTAGCACAGATACGCAGTATTTT
J gene: TRBJ1-1; D gene: NA; V gene: TRBV20-1; clone size: NA; CDR3 protein: CSARTVAPNTAEAFF; CDR3 DNA: TGCAGTGCCCGGACAGTGGCCCCGAACACAGCTGAAGCTTTCTTT
J gene: TRBJ1-2; D gene: TRBD1; V gene: TRBV6-2/TRBV6-3; clone size: NA; CDR3 protein: CASSWGTGTGRGYTF; CDR3 DNA: TGTGCCAGCAGTTGGGGGACCGGGACAGGGCGTGGCTACACCTTC
J gene: TRBJ1-3; D gene: NA; V gene: TRBV20-1; clone size: NA; CDR3 protein: CSAGGAWLSGNTIYF; CDR3 DNA: TGCAGTGCTGGGGGGGCGTGGCTCTCTGGAAACACCATATATTTT
J gene: TRBJ2-7; D gene: NA; V gene: TRBV29-1; clone size: NA; CDR3 protein: CSVIRASTYEQYF; CDR3 DNA: TGCAGCGTTATCCGGGCCTCCACCTACGAGCAGTACTTC
J gene: TRBJ1-5; D gene: TRBD1; V gene: TRBV27; clone size: many; CDR3 protein: CASRTGGGEPQHF; CDR3 DNA: TGTGCCAGCAGAACAGGGGGCGGGGAGCCCCAGCATTTT
J gene: TRBJ2-3; D gene: TRBD2; V gene: TRBV5-1; clone size: NA; CDR3 protein: CASSLRLAATDPRYF; CDR3 DNA: TGCGCCAGCAGCCTTCGACTAGCGGCTACAGATCCGCGGTATTTT
J gene: TRBJ1-5; D gene: NA; V gene: TRBV10-3; clone size: many; CDR3 protein: CAISGEGFQPQHF; CDR3 DNA: TGTGCCATCAGTGGGGAGGGCTTTCAGCCCCAGCATTTT
J gene: TRBJ1-5; D gene: NA; V gene: TRBV27; clone size: NA; CDR3 protein: CASRRDTNQPQHF; CDR3 DNA: TGTGCCAGCAGACGGGACACTAATCAGCCCCAGCATTTT